These T cell receptor beta chains were read from a single sample in a study of cytomegalovirus exposure and HLA in healthy donors. TCRdb's table, derived via immunoSEQ multiplex PCR, lists solely in-frame clones and lacks some. The data hold a few hundred thousand clones, with about 93% observed a single time. Material for sequencing was PBMCs. The receptors were gathered from a girl aged 2 to 10 in good health and CMV-seronegative. The conserved cysteine and the conserved F or W are not part of the CDR3 here. The order of the fields is V gene, J gene, CDR3 protein.

v_call: TRBV10-2
j_call: TRBJ2-3
cdr3_aa: ASSEWVGTTLDKAQY

v_call: TRBV11-2
j_call: TRBJ2-5
cdr3_aa: ASSFEEETQY

v_call: TRBV9
j_call: TRBJ2-7
cdr3_aa: ASSVGVGQAVY

v_call: TRBV6-5
j_call: TRBJ1-1
cdr3_aa: ASRTRDRVDTEAF

v_call: TRBV10-1
j_call: TRBJ2-1
cdr3_aa: ASSDGLAGNEQF

v_call: TRBV2
j_call: TRBJ2-2
cdr3_aa: ASSGGTAWPGELF

v_call: TRBV19
j_call: TRBJ2-1
cdr3_aa: ASSILLLAGVHNEQF

v_call: TRBV29-1
j_call: TRBJ1-2
cdr3_aa: SVGYNYGYT

v_call: TRBV30
j_call: TRBJ1-6
cdr3_aa: AWSVLTGSSSPLH

v_call: TRBV27
j_call: TRBJ2-3
cdr3_aa: ASSLGTSGLTDTQY

v_call: TRBV30
j_call: TRBJ2-3
cdr3_aa: AWSIGLAIPDTQY

v_call: TRBV29-1
j_call: TRBJ2-7
cdr3_aa: SVGPGQGTYEQY

v_call: TRBV5-6
j_call: TRBJ2-1
cdr3_aa: ASSWKNRDYSYNEQF

v_call: TRBV25-1
j_call: TRBJ1-1
cdr3_aa: ASSEIGGGGTEAF

v_call: TRBV5-1
j_call: TRBJ2-5
cdr3_aa: ASGKRAQETQY